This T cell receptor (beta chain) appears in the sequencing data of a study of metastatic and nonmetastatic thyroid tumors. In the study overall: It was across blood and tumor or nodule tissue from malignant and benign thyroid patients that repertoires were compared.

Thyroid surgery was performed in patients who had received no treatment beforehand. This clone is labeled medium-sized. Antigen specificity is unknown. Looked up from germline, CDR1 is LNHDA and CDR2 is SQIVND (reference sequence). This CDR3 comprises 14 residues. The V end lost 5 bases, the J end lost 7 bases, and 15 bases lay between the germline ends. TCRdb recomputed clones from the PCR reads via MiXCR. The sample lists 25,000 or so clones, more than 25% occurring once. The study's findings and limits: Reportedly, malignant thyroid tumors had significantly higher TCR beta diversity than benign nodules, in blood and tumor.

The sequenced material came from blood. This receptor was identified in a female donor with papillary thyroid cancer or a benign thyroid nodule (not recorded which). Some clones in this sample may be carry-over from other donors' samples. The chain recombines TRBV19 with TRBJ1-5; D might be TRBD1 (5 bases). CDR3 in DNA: TGTGCCAGTAGTTTGGCAGGGTATGGCCAGCCCCAGCATTTT. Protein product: CASSLAGYGQPQHF.